The 27 T cell receptor beta chains given below trace back to one sample, sequenced in a study of T cell clonality in common variable immunodeficiency (dated by TCRdb to between 2014 and 2017). Library preparation was by the immunoSEQ multiplex PCR assay. The table comes from immuneACCESS by way of TCRdb, which keeps in-frame sequences with V and J called. Part of the clones is missing from these tables; in studies checked, under half for an unresolved V gene and the rest for unknown reasons. The table puts some 39,000 clones in this sample, none counted just once. The leading ten clones occupy 1.3% to 1.5% of the sample. Sequencing was carried out using peripheral blood mononuclear cells. The receptors were sampled from a person between 18 and 75 years old in good health.

This clone was detected ten times or more. The DNA ends 3 residues before the CDR3 does, and the rest of the CDR3 is filled in from the germline J gene. The rearrangement links TRBV7-2 to TRBJ2-5; tentatively, D is TRBD2 (6 bases). Germline-derived CDR1 and CDR2 are SGHTA and FQGNSA. Trimming left V 5 bases short and J 2 bases short, with 12 bases between. This CDR3 is built from 14 residues. The CDR3 DNA, read in part, is TGTGCCAGCAGCCCAAGTAGCGGACAAGAGACC. Translation gives CASSPSSGQET. The CDR3 in its entirety is CASSPSSGQETQYF.

This clone was observed many times. The missing CDR3 end, 3 residues past where the read stops, is filled in from the germline J gene. The V gene is TRBV29-1, the J gene TRBJ2-2, with a possible D match to TRBD1 (6 bases). The germline CDR1 and CDR2 sequences are SQVTM and ANQGSEA. V gave up 7 bases and J gave up 6 bases, with 21 bases separating them. The CDR3 consists of 15 residues. The CDR3 bases that were read are TGCAGCGCCCGGCAGGCGGAGTGGACAGCCGGGGAG. It yields the protein CSARQAEWTAGE. The whole CDR3 protein is CSARQAEWTAGELFF.

This clone occurred many times. Coverage ceases 3 residues before the CDR3 finishes, and the germline J gene fills in the end. J is TRBJ2-7 and V is TRBV20-1; perhaps TRBD1 as D (6 bases). The germline gives CDR1 DFQATT, CDR2 SNEGSKA (reference sequence). Between the trimmed V and J ends, which lost 4 bases and 5 bases, there was a span of 18 bases. This CDR3 contains 14 residues. The sequenced part of the CDR3 DNA is TGCAGTGCTATGATAGGGGGAATGGACGACGAG. This translates into CSAMIGGMDDE. The full CDR3 is CSAMIGGMDDEQYF.

A few counts support this clone. The CDR3 is CASSLRHRGTEAFF. The covered CDR3 bases are TGTGCCAGCAGCTTAAGACATCGTGGCACTGAA. The chain is built from TRBV7-2 and TRBJ1-1; D unresolved. The DNA ends 3 residues before the CDR3 does, and the rest of the CDR3 is filled in from the germline J gene. CDR3 length: 14 residues. Between the trimmed V and J ends, which lost 2 bases and 4 bases, there was a span of 11 bases. Germline lookup yields CDR1 SGHTA and CDR2 FQGNSA.

This clone was seen at least ten times. The missing CDR3 end, 3 residues past where the read stops, is filled in from the germline J gene. The V call is TRBV7-9, the J call TRBJ2-6, with D perhaps matching TRBD2 (5 bases). Per the germline V gene, CDR1 is SEHNR and CDR2 is FQNEAQ (reference sequence). V was shortened by 11 bases and J by 0 bases, with 11 bases between the two germline ends. This CDR3 has 14 residues. CDR3 sequence: CASRRGSGANVLTF. The sequenced CDR3 bases are TGTGCCTCCCGACGGGGCTCTGGGGCCAACGTC.

This clone was recorded many times. The observed sequence ends 3 residues before the CDR3 terminus, with the missing tail filled in from the germline J gene. This chain links TRBV10-3 with TRBJ2-2; unclear D gene. This CDR3 is 12 amino acids long. CDR1 and CDR2 (germline): ENHRY, SYGVKD. The CDR3 protein is CAISAGNEKLFF. The sequenced CDR3 bases are TGTGCCATCAGTGCGGGTAATGAAAAG.

Many counts were recorded for this clone. The sequence runs out 3 residues before the end of the CDR3; the remainder is reconstructed from the germline J gene. The V call is TRBV20-1, the J call TRBJ1-5, with 10 nucleotides matching TRBD1. V gave up 6 bases and J gave up 0 bases; unmatched junction bases: 11. Germline-derived CDR1 and CDR2 are DFQATT and SNEGSKA (reference sequence). The CDR3 is made up of 17 amino acids. The CDR3 is CSAGTGVITLSNQPQHF. The part of the CDR3 DNA that was read is TGCAGTGCCGGGACAGGGGTGATTACCCTTAGCAATCAGCCC.

This clone was picked up a small number of times. The CDR3 protein is CAWSPRGTDGQYF. The CDR3 DNA, read in part, is TGTGCCTGGAGCCCCAGGGGGACCGATGGT. V and J are TRBV30 and TRBJ2-4; 7 bases match TRBD1. The read finishes 3 residues shy of the CDR3 end, and the germline J gene is used to complete it. The CDR3 extends over 13 amino acids. Germline values: CDR1 GTSNPN, CDR2 SVGIG (reference sequence). The full variable domain, with the rest looked up from reference TRBV30 and TRBJ2-4, is SQTIHQWPATLVQPVGSPLSLECTVEGTSNPNLYWYRQAAGRGLQLLFYSVGIGQISSEVPQNLSASRPQDRQFILSSKKLLLSDSGFYLCAWSPRGTDGQYFGAGTRLSVL.

This clone was found many times. The CDR3 end lies 3 residues beyond the end of the read and is filled in from the germline J gene. V gene TRBV7-8 combines with J gene TRBJ2-1; possible D gene TRBD2, 6 bases. The length of the CDR3 is 15 residues. Germline V gene sequence: CDR1 SGHVS, CDR2 FQNEAQ. V shed 1 base and J shed 5 bases, with 12 bases lying between them. The CDR3 DNA, read in part, is TGTGCCAGCAGCTTAGGCCCTGGACTAAACAATGAG. Translation: CASSLGPGLNNE. The whole CDR3 protein is CASSLGPGLNNEQFF.

The sample holds many counts of this clone. Coverage ceases 3 residues before the CDR3 finishes, and the germline J gene fills in the end. The gene calls are TRBV11-2 and TRBJ2-3; no reliable D call. Germline lookup yields CDR1 SGHAT and CDR2 FQNNGV. CDR3 length: 11 amino acids. V was shortened by 5 bases and J by 6 bases, with 6 bases between the two germline ends. The sequenced part of the CDR3 DNA is TGTGCCAGCAGCCCGAGGGATACG. Its protein product is CASSPRDT. The entire CDR3 reads CASSPRDTQYF.

This clone was seen at least ten times. At one end the junction does not follow the germline gene, possibly because of a read error. Read coverage stops 3 residues before the CDR3 terminus; the germline J gene supplies the remainder. This rearrangement joins TRBV7-7 to TRBJ2-2; the D gene is possibly TRBD1 (5 bases). CDR3 length equals 14 residues. The germline V gene has CDR1 SSHAT and CDR2 FNYEAQ (reference sequence). The CDR3 region is CASSFRVNTGELFF. The part of the CDR3 DNA that was read is TGTGCTAGCAGCTTCAGGGTGAACACCGGGGAG.

This clone has a count of ten or more. The sequenced fragment ends 3 residues before the CDR3 boundary, so the rest is inferred from the germline J gene. The chain has TRBV14 and TRBJ2-3; D unclear. V lost 4 bases, J lost 2 bases, and 4 bases lay in between. The CDR3 has 12 residues. Germline loops: CDR1 SGHDN, CDR2 FVKESK. CDR3 protein: CASSLFTDTQYF. CDR3 bases read: TGTGCCAGCAGCCTATTCACAGATACG.

This clone has more than one count but fewer than ten. The read ends 3 residues shy of where the CDR3 ends; the end is completed using the germline J gene. The V and J genes are TRBV16 and TRBJ1-1; TRBD1 is a possible D gene (6 bases). Germline V lookup: CDR1 KGHSY, CDR2 FQNENV. Trimming cost V 6 bases and J 1 base, with 12 bases left between them. The CDR3 extends over 14 amino acids. The part of the CDR3 DNA that was read is TGTGCCAGCAGTTCCAGGGGCGAGAACACTGAA. This codes for CASSSRGENTE. The full CDR3 protein is CASSSRGENTEAFF.

This clone has ten or more counts. The read is 3 residues too short to cover the CDR3 end, so that end is filled in from the germline J gene. V is TRBV10-3 and J is TRBJ2-7; 9 bases are shared with TRBD1. There are 15 residues in the CDR3. Germline V gives CDR1 ENHRY, CDR2 SYGVKD. Germline trimming cut 4 bases from V and 2 bases from J; bases unmatched to any gene: 6. CDR3 DNA (partial): TGTGCCATCAGTGGGATACAGGGGGCGACCTACGAG. Translating it yields CAISGIQGATYE. The whole CDR3 reads CAISGIQGATYEQYF.

This clone was detected ten times or more. The read falls 3 residues short of the CDR3 end, and the missing part is taken from the germline J gene. This chain links TRBV19 with TRBJ2-7; TRBD1 is a possible D gene (5 bases). This CDR3 has 14 residues. Germline V gives CDR1 LNHDA, CDR2 SQIVND (reference sequence). V lost 3 bases and J lost 1, with 10 bases in between. CDR3 DNA, as far as it was read: TGTGCCAGTAGTATGGGGCAGGTTTCCTACGAG. The encoded protein is CASSMGQVSYE. The whole CDR3 sequence is CASSMGQVSYEQYF.

This clone appeared many times. The CDR3 bases that were read are TGCGCCAGCAGCTTTAAAGTAAAGGAGACACCGTCAACTGAA. Translation: CASSFKVKETPSTE. Given in full, the CDR3 is CASSFKVKETPSTEAFF. V gene TRBV5-1 combines with J gene TRBJ1-1, with D hard to call. The read ends 3 residues shy of where the CDR3 ends; the end is completed using the germline J gene. This CDR3 spans 17 amino acids. CDR1 is SGHRS and CDR2 is YFSETQ in the germline V gene. The V end lost 2 bases, the J end lost 5 bases, and 22 bases lay between the germline ends.

This clone was observed many times. Sequencing ends 3 residues short of the CDR3 end; the germline J gene provides the rest. This chain uses TRBV6-2 or TRBV6-3 with TRBJ2-5, with 11 bases fitting TRBD1. Trimming removed 6 bases from V and 5 bases from J; junction bases left unmatched: 11. The CDR3 is 16 amino acids. The germline CDR1 and CDR2 sequences are MNHEY and SVGEGT. CDR3: CASRIAGTGGSETQYF. Incomplete CDR3 DNA: TGTGCCAGCAGAATCGCCGGGACAGGGGGGTCGGAGACC.

This clone was recorded at least ten times. The read finishes 3 residues shy of the CDR3 end, and the germline J gene is used to complete it. This rearrangement joins TRBV20-1 to TRBJ1-2; D possibly corresponds to TRBD1 (6 bases). This CDR3 is built from 16 residues. Germline V gene sequence: CDR1 DFQATT, CDR2 SNEGSKA (reference sequence). Trimming removed 6 bases at V and 5 bases at J, with 25 bases between. CDR3 DNA (partial): TGCAGTGCCGAGCATCCCCAGACAGGAGGGTGGTATGGC. It codes for CSAEHPQTGGWYG. The whole CDR3 reads CSAEHPQTGGWYGYTF.

This clone was seen only a few times. The read ends 3 residues early relative to the CDR3; the germline J gene fills the gap. This chain joins TRBV2 and TRBJ1-1; tentative D call: TRBD1 (5 bases). Per the germline V gene, CDR1 is SNHLY and CDR2 is FYNNEI. V lost 3 bases to trimming and J lost 5 bases, with 19 bases between them. The CDR3 consists of 16 residues. CDR3 amino acids: CASSDIIIFKGTEAFF. Partial CDR3 DNA: TGTGCCAGCAGTGATATTATAATTTTCAAGGGGACTGAA.

Judged by abundance, this clone is medium-sized. The read terminates 3 residues ahead of where the CDR3 ends, so the germline J gene completes it. This rearrangement joins TRBV5-1 to TRBJ2-1; possibly TRBD2 for D (6 bases). This CDR3 has 15 residues. Deletions cut 0 bases from V and 3 bases from J, with 10 bases between. Germline assignment: CDR1 SGHRS and CDR2 YFSETQ. Here the CDR3 reads CASSLDGGIYNEQFF. CDR3 DNA (partial): TGCGCCAGCAGCTTGGATGGCGGGATCTACAATGAG.

This clone was seen more than once but under ten times. The read is 3 residues too short to cover the CDR3 end, so that end is filled in from the germline J gene. The rearrangement joins TRBV7-2 to TRBJ1-2; 9 nucleotides align to TRBD1. The CDR3 contains 14 residues. Per the germline V gene, CDR1 is SGHTA and CDR2 is FQGNSA. CDR3 DNA (partial): TGTGCCAGCAGACCCGGGACAGGGTTCCACGAC. This sequence encodes CASRPGTGFHD. The full-length CDR3 reads as CASRPGTGFHDYTF.

This clone was counted ten times or more. The read halts 3 residues ahead of the CDR3 end, with the missing end drawn from the germline J gene. The rearrangement joins TRBV30 to TRBJ2-7; 7 bases are shared with TRBD1. This CDR3 comprises 13 residues. Trimming took 4 bases from V and 2 from J; bases not matched to a gene: 5. Germline CDR1 is GTSNPN and CDR2 is SVGIG (reference sequence). CDR3 bases read: TGTGCCTGGATCAACAGGGGAACCTACGAG. This encodes CAWINRGTYE. The complete CDR3 sequence is CAWINRGTYEQYF.

This clone appeared many times. CDR3 DNA (partial): TGCAGTGCGAGAAGACTAGCGGGCTCCTACGAG. It specifies CSARRLAGSYE. The CDR3, in full, reads CSARRLAGSYEQYF. The chain links TRBV20-1 to TRBJ2-7; TRBD2 aligns across 10 bases. The missing CDR3 end, 3 residues past where the read stops, is filled in from the germline J gene. V shed 6 bases, J shed 0 bases, and the junction held 5 bases outside the gene matches. Germline CDR1 DFQATT, CDR2 SNEGSKA (reference sequence). The CDR3 has 14 residues.

At least ten counts were recorded for this clone. The read falls 3 residues short of the CDR3 end, and the missing part is taken from the germline J gene. The J gene is TRBJ2-2, the V gene TRBV7-9; 7 bases fit TRBD1. Germline V gives CDR1 SEHNR, CDR2 FQNEAQ (reference sequence). This CDR3 region has 14 residues. After removal of 5 bases from V and 8 bases from J, the junction contained 8 bases not matched to a gene. CDR3 amino acids: CASSPLQGRGELFF. Partial CDR3 DNA: TGTGCCAGCAGCCCTTTACAGGGGAGAGGGGAG.

The sample holds many counts of this clone. Sequencing ends 3 residues short of the CDR3 end; the germline J gene provides the rest. The rearrangement uses TRBV20-1 and TRBJ2-2; D could derive from TRBD1 or TRBD2 (5 bases each). The CDR3 runs 15 residues. Trimming cost V 0 bases and J 7 bases, with 15 bases left between them. Per the germline V gene, CDR1 is DFQATT and CDR2 is SNEGSKA (reference sequence). This chain's CDR3 is CSARDTQGAVGELFF. The sequenced part of the CDR3 DNA is TGCAGTGCTAGAGATACCCAGGGAGCAGTCGGGGAG.

This clone was counted ten times or more. The missing CDR3 end, 3 residues past where the read stops, is filled in from the germline J gene. The chain uses TRBV5-6 and TRBJ1-3, with a possible D match to TRBD1 (6 bases). This CDR3 comprises 15 residues. Germline CDR1 is SGHDT and CDR2 is YYEEEE. V gave up 4 bases and J gave up 0 bases, with 11 bases separating them. This chain's CDR3 is CASSEQGFSGNTIYF. The covered CDR3 bases are TGTGCCAGCAGCGAACAGGGCTTCTCTGGAAACACC.

Worth noting for this clone: At one end, the junction sequence differs from germline, possibly due to a read error. The read terminates 3 residues before the CDR3 end, so the remaining end is supplied by the germline J gene. V and J are TRBV7-3 and TRBJ2-7; maybe TRBD1 (6 bases). This CDR3 has 13 residues. CDR1 is SGHTA, CDR2 FQGTGA, per germline. The CDR3 reads CSSSKTGAYEQYF. CDR3 DNA (partial): TGTTCCAGCAGCAAGACAGGAGCCTACGAG.